The 32 T cell receptor beta chains in this list originate from one sample, sequenced in a study of blood T cell repertoires in COVID-19. Measured with immunoSEQ multiplex PCR; TCRdb has only the in-frame clones, and not every one. Of about 330,000 clones in the sample, 87% are singletons; the top ten hold just over 9.5%. The sequencing input was peripheral blood. Receptors were obtained from a man under 40 with COVID-19, enrolled during active disease.

This chain links TRBV6-1 with TRBJ2-4; 9 bases fit TRBD2. The CDR3 loop spans 14 amino acids. V shed 1 base and J 8 bases; nucleotides not matched to a gene: 3. Germline CDR1 and CDR2: MNHNS and SASEGT. The CDR3 nucleotides are TGTGCCAGCAGTGAAGGGGGACTAGCATACATTCAGTACTTC. Residues: CASSEGGLAYIQYF.

The V gene is TRBV19, the J gene TRBJ2-5, with 9 positions matching TRBD1. CDR3 size: 17 residues. The V and J ends lost 6 bases and 5 bases, in that order; junction bases with no gene match: 16. CDR1 LNHDA and CDR2 SQIVND come from the germline V gene (reference sequence). CDR3 sequence reads: CASSPGQGIRKLETQYF. As DNA, the CDR3 is TGTGCCAGTAGCCCCGGACAGGGGATCCGCAAACTGGAGACCCAGTACTTC.

The V gene is TRBV6-4, the J gene TRBJ2-2; TRBD2 matches 7 bases. From germline, CDR1 is MRHNA and CDR2 SNTAGT. V dropped 6 bases and J dropped 1; count of bases not matched to a gene: 14. The CDR3 has 18 amino acids. In DNA, the CDR3 is TGTGCCAGCAGCCCCGACACTCCGGGACTACGGAACACCGGGGAGCTGTTTTTT. Encoded protein: CASSPDTPGLRNTGELFF.

The rearrangement links TRBV7-2 to TRBJ2-5; TRBD2 might be the D (5 bases). Trimming shortened V by 1 base and J by 4 bases, and 16 bases separated the two germline ends. Germline V lookup: CDR1 SGHTA, CDR2 FQGNSA. CDR3 length: 16 amino acids. The CDR3 reads CASSLGRGLGRETQYF. DNA for the CDR3: TGTGCCAGCAGCTTAGGGAGAGGTTTAGGGAGAGAGACCCAGTACTTC.

J is TRBJ1-2 and V is TRBV7-8; D gene unclear. The length of the CDR3 is 15 residues. Per the germline V gene, CDR1 is SGHVS and CDR2 is FQNEAQ. Trimming cost V 3 bases and J 0 bases, with 11 bases left between them. CDR3 amino acids: CASSLESLANYGYTF. CDR3 sequence (DNA): TGTGCCAGCAGCTTGGAGAGTTTGGCTAACTATGGCTACACCTTC.

This chain uses TRBV7-2 with TRBJ2-6; 9 nucleotides agree with TRBD1. Unmatched junction bases numbered 13, after V lost 2 bases and J lost 11 bases. The CDR3 length is 17 residues. The germline gives CDR1 SGHTA, CDR2 FQGNSA. The CDR3 DNA is TGTGCCAGCAGCTTACCCAGATCCGGGACAGGGAGTTACGTCCTGACTTTC. It encodes CASSLPRSGTGSYVLTF.

This chain uses TRBV5-1 with TRBJ2-2; 9 nucleotides agree with TRBD1. With 0 bases clipped from V and 5 bases from J, the junction kept 8 bases outside the gene matches. This CDR3 contains 17 residues. Germline loops: CDR1 SGHRS, CDR2 YFSETQ. CDR3 coding DNA: TGCGCCAGCAGCTTGGCCCGGACAGGGGCGGGGACCGGGGAGCTGTTTTTT. Its protein is CASSLARTGAGTGELFF.

The CDR3: CASSSYGTSREQFF. The CDR3 bases are TGTGCCAGTAGTAGCTACGGGACTAGCAGAGAGCAGTTCTTC. This sequence joins TRBV19 and TRBJ2-1, with 9 bases fitting TRBD2. Unmatched junction bases numbered 8, after V lost 4 bases and J lost 10 bases. The CDR3 has 14 residues. Looked up from germline, CDR1 is LNHDA and CDR2 is SQIVND (reference sequence).

This chain uses TRBV4-3 with TRBJ1-2; 8 bases agree with TRBD1. The CDR3 loop spans 16 amino acids. The ends lost 0 bases at V and 8 bases at J; junction bases unmatched: 11. Germline lookup yields CDR1 LGHNA and CDR2 YSLEER. CDR3: CASSQDSDRARGGYTF. The DNA of the CDR3 is TGCGCCAGCAGCCAAGATTCGGACAGGGCAAGGGGGGGCTACACCTTC.

A remark on this clone: One end of the junction varies from germline; a read error may be responsible. The CDR3 DNA follows: TGTGCCAGCAGTCAAGGACTAGCGGGTTCCTACGAGCAGTACTTC. Protein sequence: CASSQGLAGSYEQYF. The rearrangement links TRBV3-1 (or the pseudogene TRBV3-2) to TRBJ2-7, with 11 bases identical to TRBD2. The germline gives CDR1 LGHDT, CDR2 YNNKEL (reference sequence). The CDR3 runs to 15 residues.

The chain couples TRBV29-1 to TRBJ1-2; 8 positions match TRBD1. Germline values: CDR1 SQVTM, CDR2 ANQGSEA. The CDR3 consists of 12 residues. Germline trimming cut 2 bases from V and 7 bases from J; bases unmatched to any gene: 3. Here the CDR3 DNA reads TGCAGCGTTGAACAGGGGGCGGGTGGCTACACCTTC. This encodes CSVEQGAGGYTF.

V and J are TRBV9 and TRBJ1-6; D remains unclear. V was trimmed by 3 bases and J by 4 bases, leaving 20 bases between them. This CDR3 spans 18 amino acids. The germline gives CDR1 SGDLS, CDR2 YYNGEE. CDR3 DNA: TGTGCCAGCAGCGGCGCCCCCGGCACAGACATTTATAATTCACCCCTCCACTTT. As protein: CASSGAPGTDIYNSPLHF.

This clone is a singleton in its sample. This chain joins TRBV28 and TRBJ1-6; D call uncertain. This CDR3 region has 16 residues. Between the trimmed V and J ends, which lost 5 bases and 9 bases, there was a span of 20 bases. Per germline, CDR1 MDHEN and CDR2 SYDVKM. CDR3 DNA: TGTGCCAGCAGTCGCCCCGGACTGGGCTTTGGTTCACCCCTCCACTTT. Encoded protein: CASSRPGLGFGSPLHF.

The chain employs TRBV6-2 or TRBV6-3 and TRBJ1-5, with a weak D call TRBD1 (5 bases). Trimming shortened V by 0 bases and J by 5 bases, and 20 bases separated the two germline ends. The CDR3 is 18 amino acids. CDR1 is MNHEY, CDR2 SVGEGT, per germline. The CDR3 loop reads CASSYSNGKGQRYQPQHF. The CDR3 DNA follows: TGTGCCAGCAGTTACTCGAACGGAAAGGGGCAAAGATATCAGCCCCAGCATTTT.

The chain combines TRBV19 with TRBJ2-4; 10 bases fit TRBD2. This CDR3 spans 16 amino acids. J gave up 1 base and V 4 bases, and 4 bases lay outside the gene matches. CDR1 and CDR2 from the germline V gene are LNHDA and SQIVND (reference sequence). The CDR3, as DNA: TGTGCCAGTAGTACTAGCGGGGGTCTTGCCAAAAACATTCAGTACTTC. Amino acids: CASSTSGGLAKNIQYF.

V is TRBV5-6 and J is TRBJ1-5; tentative D call: TRBD1 (5 bases). Germline V gene data show CDR1 as SGHDT and CDR2 as YYEEEE. The V gene lost 4 bases and the J gene lost 7 bases, with 27 bases spanning the gap. The CDR3 length is 18 residues. The CDR3 region is CASSRGLGWGGSGQPQHF. The CDR3, as DNA: TGTGCCAGCAGCAGGGGACTCGGTTGGGGAGGTTCGGGGCAGCCCCAGCATTTT.

This chain links TRBV29-1 with TRBJ1-6, with 7 bases lining up with TRBD1. Germline loops: CDR1 SQVTM, CDR2 ANQGSEA. This CDR3 has 13 amino acids. The ends lost 5 bases at V and 7 bases at J; junction bases unmatched: 5. The CDR3 sequence: CSVRETGNSPLHF. The DNA for the CDR3 is TGCAGCGTTCGGGAGACAGGGAATTCACCCCTCCACTTT.

At least ten counts were recorded for this clone. The V gene is TRBV5-4, the J gene TRBJ2-7; 9 nucleotides match TRBD1. The CDR3 sequence is 15 residues long. V shed 4 bases and J 4 bases; nucleotides not matched to a gene: 9. Looked up from germline, CDR1 is SGHNT and CDR2 is YYREEE (reference sequence). This chain's CDR3 is CASSTPTGGGYEQYF. CDR3 nucleotide sequence: TGTGCCAGCAGCACCCCTACAGGGGGCGGTTACGAGCAGTACTTC.

This chain connects TRBV4-3 to TRBJ2-5, with TRBD2 matching over 8 bases. V dropped 0 bases and J dropped 4; count of bases not matched to a gene: 4. Per the germline V gene, CDR1 is LGHNA and CDR2 is YSLEER. There are 15 residues in the CDR3. For the CDR3, the DNA is TGCGCCAGCAGCCAAGATACCGGGACTAGAGAGACCCAGTACTTC. It translates to CASSQDTGTRETQYF.

This chain uses TRBV29-1 with TRBJ2-1; TRBD2 matches at 10 bases. Losses at the gene ends were 3 bases for V and 7 bases for J; bases not matched to a gene: 6. CDR1 is SQVTM and CDR2 is ANQGSEA in the germline V gene. The CDR3 is 14 residues long. CDR3 coding DNA: TGCAGCGTTGACCTACGGACTAGCGGAAATGAGCAGTTCTTC. Its protein is CSVDLRTSGNEQFF.

The chain is built from TRBV7-3 and TRBJ2-7; 9 bases line up with TRBD1. The CDR3 covers 14 residues. V lost 5 bases to trimming and J lost 2 bases; unmatched junction nucleotides: 4. Germline assignment: CDR1 SGHTA and CDR2 FQGTGA. The CDR3 spells CASSAYRGPYEQYF. DNA for the CDR3: TGTGCCAGCAGCGCGTACAGGGGGCCCTACGAGCAGTACTTC.

This rearrangement joins TRBV2 to TRBJ2-7, with TRBD1 identical over 9 bases. This CDR3 comprises 15 residues. CDR1 SNHLY and CDR2 FYNNEI come from the germline V gene. The J segment lost 3 bases and the V segment lost 8 bases, leaving 11 bases of the junction unmatched. The CDR3 DNA is TGTGCCAGCGGGATTCGGACAGGGGCAGGCTACGAGCAGTACTTC. Amino acids: CASGIRTGAGYEQYF. Together with reference TRBV2 and TRBJ2-7, the CDR3 gives the full variable domain: EPEVTQTPSHQVTQMGQEVILRCVPISNHLYFYWYRQILGQKVEFLVSFYNNEISEKSEIFDDQFSVERPDGSNFTLKIRSTKLEDSAMYFCASGIRTGAGYEQYFGPGTRLTVT.

This chain joins TRBV7-2 and TRBJ2-1; 8 bases are shared with TRBD1. Germline trimming cut 3 bases from V and 10 bases from J; bases unmatched to any gene: 11. The CDR3 is 15 residues long. Germline-derived CDR1 and CDR2 are SGHTA and FQGNSA. This CDR3 is CASSFGTGGLFEQFF. As DNA, the CDR3 is TGTGCCAGCAGCTTCGGGACAGGAGGATTGTTCGAGCAGTTCTTC.

The chain joins TRBV19 to TRBJ2-2; 8 nucleotides line up with TRBD2. V shed 6 bases, J shed 3 bases, and the junction held 9 bases outside the gene matches. The CDR3 is 16 amino acids. Germline V gene lookup returns CDR1 LNHDA and CDR2 SQIVND (reference sequence). Here the CDR3 DNA reads TGTGCCAGTAGCCGATTTCTAGCGGGTGACACCGGGGAGCTGTTTTTT. Its translation is CASSRFLAGDTGELFF.

The chain has TRBV5-1 and TRBJ1-1; D might be TRBD1 (6 bases). The V gene's germline CDR1 is SGHRS and CDR2 YFSETQ. This CDR3 comprises 15 residues. V was clipped by 1 base and J by 1 base, with 11 bases between them. The CDR3 DNA reads as TGCGCCAGCAGCTTGCTGGGGGCGCCGAACACTGAAGCTTTCTTT. This encodes CASSLLGAPNTEAFF.

The rearrangement uses TRBV5-1 and TRBJ1-2; 11 bases align to TRBD1. CDR3 length: 15 residues. J gave up 4 bases and V 0 bases, and 2 bases lay outside the gene matches. Germline CDR1 reads SGHRS; CDR2 reads YFSETQ. CDR3: CASSLAGTGGYGYTF. The CDR3 DNA sequence: TGCGCCAGCAGCTTGGCCGGGACAGGGGGCTATGGCTACACCTTC.

This clone was seen many times. V usage is TRBV7-2 and J usage is TRBJ2-1; TRBD1 matches 8 bases. The trim removed 0 bases at V and 5 bases at J, leaving 9 bases unmatched. The germline gives CDR1 SGHTA, CDR2 FQGNSA. The CDR3 runs 17 residues. CDR3 nucleotide sequence: TGTGCCAGCAGCTTAGCTAGGCGGCCAGGGGGCGACAATGAGCAGTTCTTC. This codes for CASSLARRPGGDNEQFF.

The genes are TRBV3-1 (or the pseudogene TRBV3-2) and TRBJ2-7, with TRBD1 as a possible D gene (6 bases). Per the germline V gene, CDR1 is LGHDT and CDR2 is YNNKEL (reference sequence). There are 13 residues in the CDR3. Between the trimmed V and J ends, which lost 3 bases and 1 base, there was a span of 7 bases. CDR3 loop: CASSQGHSYEQYF. The CDR3 bases are TGTGCCAGCAGCCAGGGACATTCCTACGAGCAGTACTTC.

The V call is TRBV11-3, the J call TRBJ2-7; D is possibly TRBD1 (5 bases). The V gene lost 5 bases and the J gene lost 1 base, with 15 bases spanning the gap. The CDR3 consists of 15 residues. Germline lookup yields CDR1 SGHNT and CDR2 YENEEA. DNA of the CDR3: TGTGCCAGCAGCGGAGAGCAGGGATCTTCCTACGAGCAGTACTTC. It codes for CASSGEQGSSYEQYF.

J is TRBJ2-1 and V is TRBV7-8; 9 nucleotides match TRBD1. The V gene's germline CDR1 is SGHVS and CDR2 FQNEAQ. Trimming cost V 5 bases and J 6 bases; bases outside gene matches: 8. The CDR3 has 15 amino acids. As DNA, the CDR3 is TGTGCCAGCAGCCCCCGGACAGGGGTGGGCAATGAGCAGTTCTTC. Encoded protein: CASSPRTGVGNEQFF.

The chain couples TRBV6-5 to TRBJ1-2; 7 bases align to TRBD1. With 6 bases clipped from V and 8 bases from J, the junction kept 9 bases outside the gene matches. Germline V gives CDR1 MNHEY, CDR2 SVGAGI. The CDR3 covers 13 residues. CDR3: CASSPDRVGGYTF. The CDR3 bases are TGTGCCAGCAGCCCAGACAGGGTGGGAGGCTACACCTTC.

This clone has just a few counts. This sequence joins TRBV2 and TRBJ2-7; 8 positions agree with TRBD1. CDR1 and CDR2 (germline): SNHLY, FYNNEI. The trim removed 5 bases at V and 2 bases at J, leaving 8 bases unmatched. The CDR3 loop spans 15 amino acids. The CDR3 here is CASSQRQGQAYEQYF. In DNA form, the CDR3 reads TGTGCCAGCAGTCAGCGACAGGGGCAGGCCTACGAGCAGTACTTC.